This T cell receptor beta chain was identified during a study of blood T cell repertoires in COVID-19. From germline, CDR1 is SGHNT and CDR2 YENEEA. V was pared by 5 bases and J by 4 bases, with 7 bases of the junction left unmatched. This CDR3 is built from 15 residues. Original processing methods: Reference gene primer amplification gave nucleated cell count estimates. This table comes from immunoSEQ multiplex PCR, and its TCRdb copy is limited to in-frame clones, with some not included. The V and J calls and clone size come from that table; D and trimming were worked out from the DNA. Seen here are 200,000 to 250,000 clones, about 90% observed once, and the top ten hold over 0.75%.

The specimen was peripheral blood. This clonotype originated in a man in his 60s with COVID-19, enrolled during active disease. The chain joins TRBV11-3 to TRBJ2-2, with 7 bases fitting TRBD1. The CDR3 nucleotides read TGTGCCAGCAGCGACACGGGGACAGCCACCGGGGAGCTGTTTTTT. Translating it yields CASSDTGTATGELFF.